This T cell receptor (beta chain) was observed in a study of cytomegalovirus exposure and HLA in healthy donors. From the approximately 120-subject validation cohort, which was separate from the approximately 720-subject first cohort, the donors were drawn. Points on this clone: Its antigen is still unknown.

Findings and limits, study-wide: The classifier was said to identify cytomegalovirus status with high specificity and sensitivity. There were a few CMV-associated chains whose specificity for CMV antigens was confirmed in vitro.

This CDR3 is built from 14 residues. Deletions cut 5 bases from V and 10 bases from J, with 18 bases between. The germline V gene encodes CDR1 MNHEY and CDR2 SVGAGI. Method: immunoSEQ multiplex PCR; TCRdb's copy keeps in-frame clones and lacks some. Of under 250,000 clones in the sample, about nine tenths were seen once. The chain is built from TRBV6-5 and TRBJ1-5, with D possibly matching TRBD1 (5 bases). Specimen: PBMCs. This sequence originates from a woman aged 18-29 years in good health and CMV-seropositive. CDR3 nucleotide sequence: TGTGCCAGCAGTGGGCAGGGCCCCCCTCAACCCCAGCATTTT. It is translated as CASSGQGPPQPQHF.